Shown below are 20 T cell receptor beta chains from a single sample sequenced in a study of CD8+ T cells in alopecia areata. RNA extraction and reverse transcription yielded cDNA as sequencing template. Repertoires were generated with immunoSEQ multiplex PCR, while TCRdb's copy carries only in-frame clones and drops some. The repertoire holds 150,000 to 200,000 clones, with about three fifths as singletons. Treatment indicated: oral pan-JAK inhibitor, 5-10 mg twice daily. This specimen consisted of CD4+ T cells sorted from blood, obtained at week 24, from a patient treated with tofacitinib. Source of these receptors: a human donor with alopecia areata.

Concerning this clone: This sample also contains other DNA sequences that code for the same CDR3. The chain combines TRBV7-2 with TRBJ2-3, with 7 bases identical to TRBD1. The V segment lost 3 bases and the J segment 3 bases; nucleotides outside the gene matches: 0. Germline assignment: CDR1 SGHTA and CDR2 FQGNSA. The CDR3 has 13 amino acids. The CDR3 spells CASSLDRTDTQYF. Written as DNA, the CDR3 is TGTGCCAGCAGCTTGGACAGGACAGATACGCAGTATTTT.

The sample holds a few counts of this clone. The chain recombines TRBV9 with TRBJ2-3; D tentatively fits TRBD1 or TRBD2 (5 bases each). CDR1 SGDLS and CDR2 YYNGEE come from the germline V gene. V was clipped by 4 bases and J by 6 bases, with 9 bases between them. The length of the CDR3 is 12 residues. In DNA, the CDR3 is TGTGCCAGCAGCCTCGAGGGGGATACGCAGTATTTT. This translates into CASSLEGDTQYF.

This clone has only a few counts. This chain uses TRBV29-1 with TRBJ1-1; no reliable D call. Germline lookup yields CDR1 SQVTM and CDR2 ANQGSEA. Trimming left V 7 bases short and J 1 base short, with 13 bases between. The CDR3 sequence is 13 residues long. Here the CDR3 DNA reads TGCAGCGCCGGAAACTCTCCGAACACTGAAGCTTTCTTT. Its protein is CSAGNSPNTEAFF.

The chain recombines TRBV29-1 with TRBJ2-7; D ambiguous. The V gene lost 8 bases and the J gene lost 0 bases, with 14 bases spanning the gap. Germline V CDR1 and CDR2: SQVTM, ANQGSEA. This CDR3 contains 13 residues. CDR3 region: CSRSRRSSYEQYF. The CDR3 DNA sequence: TGCAGCAGGTCGAGGCGGAGCTCCTACGAGCAGTACTTC.

CDR3 coding DNA: TGTGCCAGCAGTGATATAGGGGTCTCCTACGAGCAGTACTTC. It is translated as CASSDIGVSYEQYF. This chain connects TRBV2 to TRBJ2-5; weak D call: TRBD1 (5 bases). The last part of the DNA fits TRBJ2-7 better; the J call may be wrong. The CDR3 totals 14 residues. Germline V CDR1 and CDR2: SNHLY, FYNNEI.

The chain carries TRBV7-2 and TRBJ1-1, with D uncertain. The ends were cut back, 3 bases at V and 5 bases at J, with 13 bases in the middle. This CDR3 has 14 residues. Germline V gene data show CDR1 as SGHTA and CDR2 as FQGNSA. The CDR3 nucleotides are TGTGCCAGCAGCTTTAGGAACGGTGGGACTGAAGCTTTCTTT. This translates into CASSFRNGGTEAFF.

The rearrangement uses TRBV30 and TRBJ1-6; 8 positions agree with TRBD1. CDR3 length: 14 amino acids. J lost 10 bases, V lost 0 bases, and 5 bases had no gene match. Per germline, CDR1 GTSNPN and CDR2 SVGIG (reference sequence). The CDR3 spells CAWSVQGARSPLHF. The CDR3 coding sequence is TGTGCCTGGAGTGTCCAGGGGGCGAGATCACCCCTCCACTTT. The variable domain in full, completed from reference TRBV30 and TRBJ1-6, reads SQTIHQWPATLVQPVGSPLSLECTVEGTSNPNLYWYRQAAGRGLQLLFYSVGIGQISSEVPQNLSASRPQDRQFILSSKKLLLSDSGFYLCAWSVQGARSPLHFGNGTRLTVT.

V gene TRBV5-1 combines with J gene TRBJ2-5, with a tentative D call TRBD2 (7 bases). V lost 4 bases and J 4 bases, leaving 14 bases between the germline ends. The germline V gene encodes CDR1 SGHRS and CDR2 YFSETQ. The CDR3 runs 14 residues. CDR3 DNA sequence: TGCGCCAGCAGCCGGGGGGCCCAACCAGAGACCCAGTACTTC. As protein: CASSRGAQPETQYF.

This sequence joins TRBV2 and TRBJ1-5; a weak D match, TRBD1 (5 bases). The CDR3 loop spans 14 amino acids. Germline CDR1 reads SNHLY; CDR2 reads FYNNEI. Deletions cut 5 bases from V and 1 base from J, with 9 bases between. CDR3 bases: TGTGCCAGCAGTTGGGACGGCAGCAATCAGCCCCAGCATTTT. Protein product: CASSWDGSNQPQHF. Supplemented by reference TRBV2 and TRBJ1-5, the full variable domain reads EPEVTQTPSHQVTQMGQEVILRCVPISNHLYFYWYRQILGQKVEFLVSFYNNEISEKSEIFDDQFSVERPDGSNFTLKIRSTKLEDSAMYFCASSWDGSNQPQHFGDGTRLSIL.

This clone was recorded at least ten times. J is TRBJ1-1 and V is TRBV4-1, with unresolved D. The CDR3 totals 16 residues. From germline, CDR1 is MGHRA and CDR2 YSYEKL. The ends were cut back, 1 base at V and 3 bases at J, with 15 bases in the middle. CDR3 sequence: CASSQVDLTWYTEAFF. CDR3 DNA: TGCGCCAGCAGCCAAGTGGACCTTACCTGGTACACTGAAGCTTTCTTT.

The chain combines TRBV7-8 with TRBJ2-3, with TRBD2 matching 7 bases. After removal of 0 bases from V and 0 bases from J, the junction contained 9 bases not matched to a gene. In germline, CDR1 is SGHVS, CDR2 FQNEAQ. The CDR3 runs to 18 residues. The CDR3 sequence: CASSLAQGSGISTDTQYF. CDR3 sequence (DNA): TGTGCCAGCAGCTTAGCCCAAGGGAGCGGGATTAGCACAGATACGCAGTATTTT.

CDR3 sequence (DNA): TGCGCCAGCAGCCGGACTAGCGGGGATGATGAGCAGTTCTTC. It translates to CASSRTSGDDEQFF. V is TRBV4-1 and J is TRBJ2-1; TRBD2 agrees at 12 bases. The germline V gene has CDR1 MGHRA and CDR2 YSYEKL. After removal of 4 bases from V and 8 bases from J, the junction contained 3 bases not matched to a gene. The CDR3 spans 14 residues.

This rearrangement joins TRBV29-1 to TRBJ1-6; no clear D gene. The length of the CDR3 is 14 residues. Trimming pared 4 bases from V and 7 bases from J, leaving 14 bases between. CDR1 and CDR2 from the germline V gene are SQVTM and ANQGSEA. The CDR3 DNA follows: TGCAGCGTTGCGATGGGGTTGGAGAATTCACCCCTCCACTTT. Protein: CSVAMGLENSPLHF. The full variable domain, rest sourced from reference TRBV29-1 and TRBJ1-6, is SAVISQKPSRDICQRGTSLTIQCQVDSQVTMMFWYRQQPGQSLTLIATANQGSEATYESGFVIDKFPISRPNLTFSTLTVSNMSPEDSSIYLCSVAMGLENSPLHFGNGTRLTVT.

The V and J genes are TRBV2 and TRBJ2-5; TRBD2 matches at 7 bases. This CDR3 spans 13 amino acids. The ends lost 4 bases at V and 3 bases at J; junction bases unmatched: 2. Germline lookup yields CDR1 SNHLY and CDR2 FYNNEI. The CDR3 nucleotides are TGTGCCAGCAGTGGGGGGACTAAAGAGACCCAGTACTTC. As protein: CASSGGTKETQYF.

V gene TRBV29-1 combines with J gene TRBJ2-7, with a possible D match to TRBD1 (5 bases). In germline, CDR1 is SQVTM, CDR2 ANQGSEA. The CDR3 extends over 13 amino acids. V was cut by 5 bases and J by 7 bases, with 18 bases left in between. CDR3 DNA: TGCAGCGTTTCTGGGGCCCCCATGTTGGAGCAGTACTTC. It codes for CSVSGAPMLEQYF.

V is TRBV19 and J is TRBJ2-7, with TRBD2 as a possible D gene (5 bases). V lost 0 bases and J 0 bases, leaving 15 bases between the germline ends. The CDR3 extends over 17 amino acids. The germline gives CDR1 LNHDA, CDR2 SQIVND (reference sequence). The CDR3 is CASSIEREKNSSYEQYF. The CDR3 DNA reads as TGTGCCAGTAGTATAGAAAGGGAGAAGAACAGCTCCTACGAGCAGTACTTC.

The chain uses TRBV19 and TRBJ2-7, with 7 bases aligning to TRBD1. Germline V gene sequence: CDR1 LNHDA, CDR2 SQIVND (reference sequence). This CDR3 contains 16 residues. Trimming took 2 bases from V and 2 from J; bases not matched to a gene: 9. In DNA, the CDR3 is TGTGCCAGTAGTATACAACCGGACAGGCCTACCTACGAGCAGTACTTC. Translation gives CASSIQPDRPTYEQYF.

This CDR3 reads CASSVEANREQYF. The CDR3 nucleotides are TGTGCCAGCAGCGTAGAGGCCAACCGGGAGCAGTACTTC. J is TRBJ2-7 and V is TRBV9; unclear D gene. The CDR3 spans 13 residues. CDR1 is SGDLS, CDR2 YYNGEE, per germline. Trimming removed 0 bases from V and 7 bases from J, with 11 bases in between.

The rearrangement joins TRBV10-2 to TRBJ1-1; no definite D call. The length of the CDR3 is 16 residues. Trimming removed 3 bases at V and 0 bases at J, with 14 bases between. The V gene's germline CDR1 is WSHSY and CDR2 SAAADI. The CDR3 region is CASSELAGSLNTEAFF. CDR3 bases: TGCGCCAGCAGTGAATTGGCAGGTAGCTTGAACACTGAAGCTTTCTTT.

The chain employs TRBV4-3 and TRBJ2-7, with TRBD1 matching over 7 bases. The CDR3 sequence is 15 residues long. In germline, CDR1 is LGHNA, CDR2 YSLEER. Trimming cost V 3 bases and J 0 bases; bases outside gene matches: 5. The CDR3 sequence: CASSQDRTSSYEQYF. The CDR3 bases are TGCGCCAGCAGCCAGGACAGGACGAGCTCCTACGAGCAGTACTTC.